This T cell receptor (beta chain) came from a study of metastatic and nonmetastatic thyroid tumors. At the level of the study: Repertoires from malignant and benign thyroid patients were compared across blood and tumor or nodule tissue.

Broader study findings: Malignant tumors reportedly showed significantly higher TCR beta diversity than benign nodules in both blood and tumor.

Only a few counts were recorded for this clone. No antigen is known for it. The CDR3 totals 14 residues. The germline CDR1 and CDR2 sequences are MNHEY and SVGEGT. The V segment lost 5 bases and the J segment 3 bases; nucleotides outside the gene matches: 7. Authors' methods: Using the CDR3 differences seen across clinicopathological groups, the authors built a distant-metastasis classifier for papillary thyroid cancer, which was meant to discriminate distant-metastatic patients. MiXCR reprocessed the PCR reads for TCRdb. The V and J calls shown here were made by TCRdb, not taken from the authors' results. Of 10,000 to 13,000 clones listed, 38% are singletons. Patients underwent thyroid surgery, and none had received any treatment before it.

The chain couples TRBV6-2 or TRBV6-3 to TRBJ2-7; 7 bases agree with TRBD1. The sequenced material came from tumor tissue. This clonotype originated in a female donor with papillary thyroid cancer or a benign thyroid nodule (not recorded which). Some clones in this sample may be carry-over from other donors' samples. The CDR3 sequence is CASSRIGTVYEQYF. In DNA, the CDR3 is TGTGCCAGCAGTCGCATCGGGACAGTCTACGAGCAGTACTTC.